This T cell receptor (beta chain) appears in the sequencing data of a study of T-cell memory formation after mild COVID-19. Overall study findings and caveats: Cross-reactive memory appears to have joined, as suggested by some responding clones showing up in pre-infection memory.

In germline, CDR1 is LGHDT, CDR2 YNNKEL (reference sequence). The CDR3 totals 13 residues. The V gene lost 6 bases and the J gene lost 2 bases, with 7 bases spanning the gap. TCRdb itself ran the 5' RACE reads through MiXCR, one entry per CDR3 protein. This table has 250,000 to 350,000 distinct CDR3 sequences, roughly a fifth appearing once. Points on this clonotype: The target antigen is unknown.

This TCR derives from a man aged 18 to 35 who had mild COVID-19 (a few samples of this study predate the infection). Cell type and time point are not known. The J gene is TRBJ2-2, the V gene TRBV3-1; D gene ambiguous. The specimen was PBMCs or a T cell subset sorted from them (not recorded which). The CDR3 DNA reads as TGTGCCAGCAGGGAGCTCAACACCGGGGAGCTGTTTTTT. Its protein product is CASRELNTGELFF.